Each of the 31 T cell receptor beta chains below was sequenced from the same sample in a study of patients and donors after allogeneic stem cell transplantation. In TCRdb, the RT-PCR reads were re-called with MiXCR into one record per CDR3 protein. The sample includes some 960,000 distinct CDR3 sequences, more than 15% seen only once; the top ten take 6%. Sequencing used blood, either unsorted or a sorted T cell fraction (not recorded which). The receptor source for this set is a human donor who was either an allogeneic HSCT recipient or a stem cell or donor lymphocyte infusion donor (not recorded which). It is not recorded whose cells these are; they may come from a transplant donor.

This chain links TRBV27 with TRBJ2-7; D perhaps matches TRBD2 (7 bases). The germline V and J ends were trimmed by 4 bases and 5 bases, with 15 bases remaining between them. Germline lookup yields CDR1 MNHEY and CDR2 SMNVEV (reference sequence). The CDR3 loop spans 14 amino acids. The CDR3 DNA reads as TGTGCCAGCAGTTGGAGGGGGGGTCTAGACGAGCAGTACTTC. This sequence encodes CASSWRGGLDEQYF.

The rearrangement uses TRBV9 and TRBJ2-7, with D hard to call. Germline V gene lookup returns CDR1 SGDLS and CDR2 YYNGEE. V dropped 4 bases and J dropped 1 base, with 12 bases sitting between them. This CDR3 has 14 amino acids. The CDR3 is CASSRGTRSYEQYF. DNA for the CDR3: TGTGCCAGCAGCCGAGGAACTCGATCCTACGAGCAGTACTTC.

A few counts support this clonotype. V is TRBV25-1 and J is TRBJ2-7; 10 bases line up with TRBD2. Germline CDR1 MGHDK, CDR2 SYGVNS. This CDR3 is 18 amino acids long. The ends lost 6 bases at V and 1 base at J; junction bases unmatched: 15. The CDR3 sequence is CASSPRRASGGTSYEQYF. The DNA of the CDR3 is TGTGCCAGCAGCCCGAGGAGGGCTAGCGGGGGAACATCCTACGAGCAGTACTTC.

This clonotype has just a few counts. CDR3 sequence (DNA): TGTGCCAGCAGCCCTACGCGGAGGGGCTACCCCTACGAGCAGTACTTC. Protein product: CASSPTRRGYPYEQYF. The chain links TRBV11-1 to TRBJ2-7, with D perhaps TRBD2 (6 bases). This CDR3 contains 16 residues. The V gene's germline CDR1 is SGHAT and CDR2 FQDESV (reference sequence). The V and J ends lost 5 bases and 2 bases respectively, with 19 bases between them.

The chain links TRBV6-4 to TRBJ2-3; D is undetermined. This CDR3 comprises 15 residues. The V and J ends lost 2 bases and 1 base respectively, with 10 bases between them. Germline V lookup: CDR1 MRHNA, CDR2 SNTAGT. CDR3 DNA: TGTGCCAGCAGTGACCCGAGTGACGGCACAGATACGCAGTATTTT. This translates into CASSDPSDGTDTQYF.

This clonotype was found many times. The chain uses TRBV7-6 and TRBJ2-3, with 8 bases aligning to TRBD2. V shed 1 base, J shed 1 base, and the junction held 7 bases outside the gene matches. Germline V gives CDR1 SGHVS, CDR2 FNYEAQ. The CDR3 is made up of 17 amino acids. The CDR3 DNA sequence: TGTGCCAGCAGCTTAGATGGGAGCGGGAGACGCACAGATACGCAGTATTTT. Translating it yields CASSLDGSGRRTDTQYF.

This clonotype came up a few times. DNA of the CDR3: TGTGCCAGCAAGAAAAAGGAGCCAACCGGGGAGCTGTTTTTT. Translated: CASKKKEPTGELFF. The rearrangement uses TRBV5-5 and TRBJ2-2; D uncertain. Trimming stripped 6 bases from V and 5 bases from J, with 14 bases between. Germline V gene sequence: CDR1 SGHKS, CDR2 YYEKEE (reference sequence). The CDR3 has 14 amino acids.

For the CDR3, the DNA is TGCGCCAGCAGCTCCTCCGGGACAGGGGGCTCTGAAGCTTTCTTT. This encodes CASSSSGTGGSEAFF. This chain uses TRBV5-1 with TRBJ1-1, with TRBD1 matching over 12 bases. The CDR3 is 15 residues long. Germline assignment: CDR1 SGHRS and CDR2 YFSETQ. V was clipped by 3 bases and J by 6 bases; unmatched bases: 6.

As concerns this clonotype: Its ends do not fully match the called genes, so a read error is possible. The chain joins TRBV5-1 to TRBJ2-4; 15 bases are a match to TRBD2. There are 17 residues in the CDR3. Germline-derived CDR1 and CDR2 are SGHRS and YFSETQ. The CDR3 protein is CASSFGLAGGNKNSQYF. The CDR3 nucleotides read TGCGCCAGCAGCTTCGGACTAGCGGGAGGGAACAAAAACAGTCAGTACTTC.

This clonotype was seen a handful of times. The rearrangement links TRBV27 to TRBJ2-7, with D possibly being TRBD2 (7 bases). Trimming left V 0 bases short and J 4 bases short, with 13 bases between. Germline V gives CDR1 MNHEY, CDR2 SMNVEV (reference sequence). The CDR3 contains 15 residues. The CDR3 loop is CASSLSGRGAYEQYF. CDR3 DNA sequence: TGTGCCAGCAGTTTATCGGGACGGGGGGCATACGAGCAGTACTTC.

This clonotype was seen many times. CDR3 DNA: TGTGCCAGCAGCTTATTCCGGGATGTGGAGACCCAGTACTTC. Amino acids: CASSLFRDVETQYF. The chain combines TRBV7-9 with TRBJ2-5; maybe TRBD2 (5 bases). The CDR3 loop spans 14 amino acids. Germline CDR1 SEHNR, CDR2 FQNEAQ (reference sequence). V lost 2 bases, J lost 5 bases, and 12 bases lay in between.

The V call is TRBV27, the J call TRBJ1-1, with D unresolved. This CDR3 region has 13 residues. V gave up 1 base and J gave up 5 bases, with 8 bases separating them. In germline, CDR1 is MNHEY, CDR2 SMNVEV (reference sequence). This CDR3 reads CASSLFGKTEAFF. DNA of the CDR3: TGTGCCAGCAGTTTATTCGGGAAAACTGAAGCTTTCTTT.

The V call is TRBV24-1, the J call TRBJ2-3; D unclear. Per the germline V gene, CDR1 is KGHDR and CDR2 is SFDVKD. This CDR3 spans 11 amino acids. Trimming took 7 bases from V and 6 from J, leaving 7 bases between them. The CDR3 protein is CATRFGDTQYF. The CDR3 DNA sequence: TGTGCCACCAGGTTTGGTGATACGCAGTATTTT.

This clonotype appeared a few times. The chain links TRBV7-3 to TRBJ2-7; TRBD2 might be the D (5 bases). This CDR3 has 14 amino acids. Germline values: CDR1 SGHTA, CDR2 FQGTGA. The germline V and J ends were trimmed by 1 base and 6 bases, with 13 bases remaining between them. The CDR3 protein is CASSLNLVGSEQYF. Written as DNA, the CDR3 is TGTGCCAGCAGCTTAAATTTAGTAGGGAGCGAGCAGTACTTC.

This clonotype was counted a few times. The chain's CDR3 is CASRWAASSYNEQFF. The CDR3 DNA reads TGCGCCAGCAGGTGGGCGGCCAGCTCCTACAATGAGCAGTTCTTC. V and J are TRBV5-1 and TRBJ2-1; D unresolved. V lost 5 bases and J 0 bases, leaving 12 bases between the germline ends. This CDR3 region has 15 residues. From germline, CDR1 is SGHRS and CDR2 YFSETQ.

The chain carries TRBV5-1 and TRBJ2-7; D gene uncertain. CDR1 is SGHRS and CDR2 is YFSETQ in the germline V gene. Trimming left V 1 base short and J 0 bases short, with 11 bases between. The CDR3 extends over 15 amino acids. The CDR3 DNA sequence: TGCGCCAGCAGCTTGTACCAGCACATCTCCTACGAGCAGTACTTC. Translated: CASSLYQHISYEQYF. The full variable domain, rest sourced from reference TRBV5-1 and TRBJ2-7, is KAGVTQTPRYLIKTRGQQVTLSCSPISGHRSVSWYQQTPGQGLQFLFEYFSETQRNKGNFPGRFSGRQFSNSRSEMNVSTLELGDSALYLCASSLYQHISYEQYFGPGTRLTVT.

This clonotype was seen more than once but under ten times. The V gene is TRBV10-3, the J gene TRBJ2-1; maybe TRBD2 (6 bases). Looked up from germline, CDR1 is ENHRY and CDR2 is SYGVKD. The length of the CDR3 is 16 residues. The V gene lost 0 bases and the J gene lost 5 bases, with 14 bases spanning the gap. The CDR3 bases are TGTGCCATCAGTGAGTCGGAAGGCGGGACTCACAATGAGCAGTTCTTC. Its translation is CAISESEGGTHNEQFF.

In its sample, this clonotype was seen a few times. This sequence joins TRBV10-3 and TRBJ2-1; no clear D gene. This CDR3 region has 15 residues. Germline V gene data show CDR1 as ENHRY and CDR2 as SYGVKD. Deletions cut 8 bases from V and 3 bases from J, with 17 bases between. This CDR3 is CAIRITTSLYNEQFF. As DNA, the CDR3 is TGTGCCATCCGGATTACGACTTCACTCTACAATGAGCAGTTCTTC.

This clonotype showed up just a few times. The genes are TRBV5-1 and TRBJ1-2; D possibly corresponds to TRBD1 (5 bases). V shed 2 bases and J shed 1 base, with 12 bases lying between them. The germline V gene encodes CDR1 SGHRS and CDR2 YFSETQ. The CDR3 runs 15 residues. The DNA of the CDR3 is TGCGCCAGCAGCTTAGGGACTGGATTTAACTATGGCTACACCTTC. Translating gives CASSLGTGFNYGYTF.

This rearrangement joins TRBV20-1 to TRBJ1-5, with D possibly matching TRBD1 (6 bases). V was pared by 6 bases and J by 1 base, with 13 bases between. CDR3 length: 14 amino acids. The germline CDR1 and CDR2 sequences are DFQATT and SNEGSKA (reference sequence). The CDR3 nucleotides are TGCAGTGCCGGACCAGGGGTGAGCAATCAGCCCCAGCATTTT. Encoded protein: CSAGPGVSNQPQHF.

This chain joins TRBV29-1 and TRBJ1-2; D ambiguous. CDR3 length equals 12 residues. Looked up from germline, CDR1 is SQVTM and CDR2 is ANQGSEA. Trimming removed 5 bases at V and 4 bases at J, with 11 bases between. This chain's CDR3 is CSVRVPLYGYTF. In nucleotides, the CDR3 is TGCAGCGTTCGCGTGCCGCTCTATGGCTACACCTTC. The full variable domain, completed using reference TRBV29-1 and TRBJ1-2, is SAVISQKPSRDICQRGTSLTIQCQVDSQVTMMFWYRQQPGQSLTLIATANQGSEATYESGFVIDKFPISRPNLTFSTLTVSNMSPEDSSIYLCSVRVPLYGYTFGSGTRLTVV.

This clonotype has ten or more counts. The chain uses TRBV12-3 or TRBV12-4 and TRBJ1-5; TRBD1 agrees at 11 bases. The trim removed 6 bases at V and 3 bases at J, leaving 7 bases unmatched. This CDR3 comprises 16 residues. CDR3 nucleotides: TGTGCCAGCAGACCAAGGACAGGGGGCCCCAATCAGCCCCAGCATTTT. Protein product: CASRPRTGGPNQPQHF.

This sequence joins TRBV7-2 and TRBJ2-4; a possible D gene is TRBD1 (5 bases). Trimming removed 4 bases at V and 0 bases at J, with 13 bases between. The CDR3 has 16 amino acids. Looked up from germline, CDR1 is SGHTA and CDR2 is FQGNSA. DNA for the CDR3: TGTGCCAGCAGCTCAGGGTCGGTGGGAGCCAAAAACATTCAGTACTTC. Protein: CASSSGSVGAKNIQYF.

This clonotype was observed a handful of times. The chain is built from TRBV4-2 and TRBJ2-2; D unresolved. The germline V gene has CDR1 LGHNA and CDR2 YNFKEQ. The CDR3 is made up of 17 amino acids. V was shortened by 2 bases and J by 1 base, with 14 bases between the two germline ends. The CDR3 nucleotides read TGTGCCAGCAGCCAAATCAACTGGACCATGAACACCGGGGAGCTGTTTTTT. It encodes CASSQINWTMNTGELFF.

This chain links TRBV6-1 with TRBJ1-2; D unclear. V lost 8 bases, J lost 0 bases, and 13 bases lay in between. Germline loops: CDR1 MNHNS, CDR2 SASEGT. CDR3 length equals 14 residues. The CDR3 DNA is TGTGCCAGCTCTACGGAAGCCGCTAACTATGGCTACACCTTC. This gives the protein CASSTEAANYGYTF.

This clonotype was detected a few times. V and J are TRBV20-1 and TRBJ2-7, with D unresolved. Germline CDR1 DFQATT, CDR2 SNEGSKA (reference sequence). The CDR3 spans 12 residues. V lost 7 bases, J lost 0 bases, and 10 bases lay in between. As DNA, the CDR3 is TGCAGTGACCAGCGCGACTCCTACGAGCAGTACTTC. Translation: CSDQRDSYEQYF.

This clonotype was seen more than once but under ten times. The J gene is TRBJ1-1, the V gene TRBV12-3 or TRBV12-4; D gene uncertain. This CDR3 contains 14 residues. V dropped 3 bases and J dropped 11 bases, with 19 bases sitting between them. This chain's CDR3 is CASSFRRSNAGAFF. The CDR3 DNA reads TGTGCCAGCAGTTTCAGACGATCCAATGCCGGGGCTTTCTTT.

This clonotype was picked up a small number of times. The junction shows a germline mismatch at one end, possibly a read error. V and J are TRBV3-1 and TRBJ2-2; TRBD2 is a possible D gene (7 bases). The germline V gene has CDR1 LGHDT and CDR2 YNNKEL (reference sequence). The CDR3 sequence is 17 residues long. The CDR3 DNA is TGTGCCAGTAGCCAAGCAAGGGGGGGGTCCTGGAGCGGGGAGCTGTTTTTT. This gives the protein CASSQARGGSWSGELFF. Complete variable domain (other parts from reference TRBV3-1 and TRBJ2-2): DTAVSQTPKYLVTQMGNDKSIKCEQNLGHDTMYWYKQDSKKFLKIMFSYNNKELIINETVPNRFSPKSPDKAHLNLHINSLELGDSAVYFCASSQARGGSWSGELFFGEGSRLTVL.

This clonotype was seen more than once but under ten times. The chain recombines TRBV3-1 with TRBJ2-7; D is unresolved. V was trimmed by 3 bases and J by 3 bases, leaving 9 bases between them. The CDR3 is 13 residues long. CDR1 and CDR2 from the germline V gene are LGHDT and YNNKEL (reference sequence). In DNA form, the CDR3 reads TGTGCCAGCAGCCATGGCGTGGACTACGAGCAGTACTTC. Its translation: CASSHGVDYEQYF.

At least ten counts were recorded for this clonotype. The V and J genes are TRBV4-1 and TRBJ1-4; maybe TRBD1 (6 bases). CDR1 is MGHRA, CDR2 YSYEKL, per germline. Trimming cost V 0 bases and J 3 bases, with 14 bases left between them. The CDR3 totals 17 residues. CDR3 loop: CASSQDLPGQPNEKLFF. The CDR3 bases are TGCGCCAGCAGCCAAGATCTCCCGGGACAACCTAATGAAAAACTGTTTTTT.

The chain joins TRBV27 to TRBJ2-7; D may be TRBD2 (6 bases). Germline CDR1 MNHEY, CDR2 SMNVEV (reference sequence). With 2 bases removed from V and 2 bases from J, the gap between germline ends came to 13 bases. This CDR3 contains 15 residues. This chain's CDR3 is CASSLQGLPTYEQYF. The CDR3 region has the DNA TGTGCCAGCAGTTTACAGGGACTGCCGACCTACGAGCAGTACTTC.